One and the same sample provided the 22 T cell receptor beta chains below, sequenced in a study of blood T cells in healthy people across ages. A second PCR, run for about 7 to 11 cycles, used a sample-barcoded 5' primer plus a J-beta primer mix. MiXCR was run by TCRdb on the 5' RACE reads, yielding one entry per CDR3 protein. Among under 2,000,000 distinct CDR3 sequences listed, about 50% were seen once. The sequenced material came from blood. The receptors originated from a middle-aged woman in good health.

The chain employs TRBV6-5 and TRBJ2-7; D gene unclear. Germline CDR1 reads MNHEY; CDR2 reads SVGAGI. There are 13 residues in the CDR3. V lost 2 bases and J lost 3, with 8 bases in between. This CDR3 reads CASSYRRSYEQYF. In DNA, the CDR3 is TGTGCCAGCAGTTACCGCAGGAGCTACGAGCAGTACTTC.

The chain recombines TRBV20-1 with TRBJ2-1, with D unresolved. The DNA end is more similar to TRBJ2-7, so the J call may be wrong. Looked up from germline, CDR1 is DFQATT and CDR2 is SNEGSKA (reference sequence). This CDR3 contains 15 residues. The CDR3 protein is CSARDGLRSYNEQYF. In nucleotides, the CDR3 is TGCAGTGCTAGAGATGGGTTAAGATCCTACAATGAGCAGTACTTC.

The chain has TRBV20-1 and TRBJ2-5; 8 bases agree with TRBD1. CDR1 and CDR2 from the germline V gene are DFQATT and SNEGSKA (reference sequence). The CDR3 spans 15 residues. Trimming at V came to 3 bases and at J to 5 bases, leaving 11 bases not matched to a gene. The CDR3 DNA reads as TGCAGTGCTAGGAATATACAGGGGGTCGGGGAGACCCAGTACTTC. This encodes CSARNIQGVGETQYF.

The gene calls are TRBV29-1 and TRBJ1-2; tentatively, D is TRBD1 (5 bases). Germline V gene data show CDR1 as SQVTM and CDR2 as ANQGSEA. The CDR3 has 13 residues. The germline V and J ends were trimmed by 5 bases and 3 bases, with 13 bases remaining between them. The CDR3 sequence: CSVPGIFDYGYTF. In DNA, the CDR3 is TGCAGCGTTCCAGGGATCTTTGACTATGGCTACACCTTC. Based on the CDR3 plus reference TRBV29-1 and TRBJ1-2, the full variable domain is SAVISQKPSRDICQRGTSLTIQCQVDSQVTMMFWYRQQPGQSLTLIATANQGSEATYESGFVIDKFPISRPNLTFSTLTVSNMSPEDSSIYLCSVPGIFDYGYTFGSGTRLTVV.

A note on this clonotype: Germline is not matched at one junction end, which may reflect a read error. The chain links TRBV6-2 or TRBV6-3 to TRBJ2-7, with unresolved D. The CDR3 runs to 13 residues. CDR1 is MNHEY and CDR2 is SVGEGT in the germline V gene. Here the CDR3 DNA reads TGTGCCAGCAGTTACATGGCTCCCTACGAGCAGTGCTTC. It encodes CASSYMAPYEQCF.

The chain joins TRBV12-3 or TRBV12-4 to TRBJ2-7; D assignment may be TRBD1 or TRBD2 (7 bases each). Trimming shortened V by 8 bases and J by 3 bases, and 17 bases separated the two germline ends. The CDR3 covers 14 residues. CDR3 nucleotides: TGTGCCAGCGGCCAGGGGGGGCAGTACTACGAGCAGTACTTC. This gives the protein CASGQGGQYYEQYF.

The chain employs TRBV6-1 and TRBJ1-6, with D unresolved. Germline CDR1 reads MNHNS; CDR2 reads SASEGT. The V gene lost 6 bases and the J gene lost 2 bases, with 20 bases spanning the gap. This CDR3 contains 18 residues. CDR3 nucleotide sequence: TGTGCCAGCAGCCCCTACTCGGCTCTCCCAACCTATAATTCACCCCTCCACTTT. Its translation: CASSPYSALPTYNSPLHF.

This chain joins TRBV5-1 and TRBJ2-3; 8 bases are shared with TRBD2. V lost 1 base and J lost 3; bases outside the gene matches: 4. This CDR3 comprises 15 residues. Germline values: CDR1 SGHRS, CDR2 YFSETQ. As DNA, the CDR3 is TGCGCCAGCAGCTTGATAGTAGCGGGGACAGATACGCAGTATTTT. It is translated as CASSLIVAGTDTQYF.

V and J are TRBV20-1 and TRBJ1-2; 11 bases agree with TRBD1. V lost 3 bases and J lost 5; bases outside the gene matches: 14. The CDR3 is 17 amino acids. CDR1 DFQATT and CDR2 SNEGSKA come from the germline V gene (reference sequence). The CDR3 DNA is TGCAGTGCTAGTCAGCGGACAGGGGGCTCCGGAAAGTATGGCTACACCTTC. Translation gives CSASQRTGGSGKYGYTF.

The chain combines TRBV5-1 with TRBJ2-1, with 10 positions matching TRBD2. Germline CDR1 reads SGHRS; CDR2 reads YFSETQ. V lost 4 bases, J lost 2 bases, and 6 bases stayed unmatched. This CDR3 is built from 16 residues. The CDR3: CASSSTSGVAYNEQFF. CDR3 nucleotides: TGCGCCAGCAGCAGTACTAGCGGGGTTGCCTACAATGAGCAGTTCTTC.

The chain employs TRBV13 and TRBJ1-6, with a tentative D call TRBD1 (5 bases). Germline CDR1 and CDR2: PRHDT and FYEKMQ (reference sequence). V was pared by 7 bases and J by 8 bases, with 21 bases between. The CDR3 has 16 amino acids. In DNA form, the CDR3 reads TGTGCCAGCAACCGACGGGGCGTAGGTATTGATTCACCCCTCCACTTT. This translates into CASNRRGVGIDSPLHF.

The CDR3 bases are TGTGCCAGCAGCTTAGTCCGGACGGGGTATGGGGCCAACGTCCTGACTTTC. This codes for CASSLVRTGYGANVLTF. V is TRBV7-2 and J is TRBJ2-6, with D maybe TRBD2 (5 bases). The germline V and J ends were trimmed by 1 base and 3 bases, with 13 bases remaining between them. CDR3 length: 17 amino acids. Germline V gene lookup returns CDR1 SGHTA and CDR2 FQGNSA.

The chain joins TRBV15 to TRBJ2-1; D is perhaps TRBD2 (5 bases). CDR1 LNHNV and CDR2 YYDKDF come from the germline V gene (reference sequence). The CDR3 extends over 13 amino acids. V dropped 0 bases and J dropped 13 bases, with 13 bases sitting between them. Written as DNA, the CDR3 is TGTGCCACCAGCAGAGATCCCGGGGAGCAACAGTTCTTC. The encoded protein is CATSRDPGEQQFF.

As to this clonotype: This may arise from a read error, as a much more abundant clone is one base away. This chain joins TRBV3-1 and TRBJ1-5; weak D call: TRBD1 (5 bases). The V end was cut by 2 bases, the J end by 0 bases, with 8 bases between. Germline CDR1 reads LGHDT; CDR2 reads YNNKEL (reference sequence). CDR3 size: 15 residues. CDR3 DNA: TGTGCCAGCAGCCAAAGGGACGGTAGCAATCAGCCCCAGCATTTT. It encodes CASSQRDGSNQPQHF.

This chain uses TRBV7-2 with TRBJ2-7; no clear D gene. The CDR3 runs 14 residues. Germline V gene sequence: CDR1 SGHTA, CDR2 FQGNSA. Trimming stripped 1 base from V and 2 bases from J, with 9 bases between. The chain's CDR3 is CASSLGAPTYEQYF. In DNA form, the CDR3 reads TGTGCCAGCAGCTTAGGGGCCCCGACCTACGAGCAGTACTTC.

The CDR3 DNA reads TGTGCCAGCAGTTTATCGGCCAGGGGGACCCGAGAGACCCAGTTCTTC. This encodes CASSLSARGTRETQFF. The chain has TRBV12-3 or TRBV12-4 and TRBJ2-1, with TRBD1 matching over 7 bases. V trimming: 2 bases; J trimming: 13 bases; junction bases outside the gene matches: 17. The CDR3 is 16 amino acids.

The rearrangement uses TRBV18 and TRBJ2-3; D ambiguous. Trimming removed 4 bases at V and 4 bases at J, with 12 bases between. Germline CDR1 is KGHSH and CDR2 is LQKENI. CDR3 length equals 14 residues. The CDR3 loop is CASSRQSSSDTQYF. DNA of the CDR3: TGTGCCAGCTCACGCCAATCTTCTTCAGATACGCAGTATTTT.

The genes are TRBV27 and TRBJ2-3; 7 bases line up with TRBD1. The ends lost 4 bases at V and 7 bases at J; junction bases unmatched: 17. Germline V gene lookup returns CDR1 MNHEY and CDR2 SMNVEV (reference sequence). This CDR3 spans 17 amino acids. CDR3 residues: CASSSIDRVRRENTQYF. The DNA of the CDR3 is TGTGCCAGCAGTTCAATAGACAGGGTGAGACGCGAAAATACGCAGTATTTT.

Concerning this clonotype: A much larger clone sits a single nucleotide away, making a read error possible. The chain employs TRBV7-9 and TRBJ1-2; 7 nucleotides agree with TRBD1. Germline CDR1 reads SEHNR; CDR2 reads FQNEAQ (reference sequence). This CDR3 spans 14 amino acids. V shed 5 bases and J 4 bases; nucleotides not matched to a gene: 7. The CDR3 is CASSARQGGYGYTF. CDR3 DNA sequence: TGTGCCAGCAGCGCGCGACAGGGTGGCTATGGCTACACCTTC.

V and J are TRBV24-1 and TRBJ2-1, with 7 bases lining up with TRBD1. Germline V CDR1 and CDR2: KGHDR, SFDVKD. The length of the CDR3 is 15 residues. V lost 4 bases, J lost 8 bases, and 10 bases stayed unmatched. For the CDR3, the DNA is TGTGCCACCAGTGACTCCGGGACAGTGAGCGATGAGCAGTTCTTC. Translation gives CATSDSGTVSDEQFF.

This clonotype came up once. V is TRBV28 and J is TRBJ2-5, with D possibly TRBD2 on 6 matching bases. Germline loops: CDR1 MDHEN, CDR2 SYDVKM. The CDR3 has 13 amino acids. The V end lost 8 bases, the J end lost 2 bases, and 12 bases lay between the germline ends. CDR3 loop: CASRNGRQETQYF. The CDR3 coding sequence is TGTGCCAGCCGCAACGGGAGACAAGAGACCCAGTACTTC.

This chain links TRBV15 with TRBJ2-3; TRBD1 agrees at 7 bases. Trimming at V came to 3 bases and at J to 2 bases, leaving 5 bases not matched to a gene. The CDR3 totals 15 residues. Germline V gene sequence: CDR1 LNHNV, CDR2 YYDKDF (reference sequence). DNA of the CDR3: TGTGCCACCAGCAGGACCGGGACAGCCACAGATACGCAGTATTTT. This gives the protein CATSRTGTATDTQYF. Together with reference TRBV15 and TRBJ2-3, the CDR3 gives the full variable domain: DAMVIQNPRYQVTQFGKPVTLSCSQTLNHNVMYWYQQKSSQAPKLLFHYYDKDFNNEADTPDNFQSRRPNTSFCFLDIRSPGLGDTAMYLCATSRTGTATDTQYFGPGTRLTVL.